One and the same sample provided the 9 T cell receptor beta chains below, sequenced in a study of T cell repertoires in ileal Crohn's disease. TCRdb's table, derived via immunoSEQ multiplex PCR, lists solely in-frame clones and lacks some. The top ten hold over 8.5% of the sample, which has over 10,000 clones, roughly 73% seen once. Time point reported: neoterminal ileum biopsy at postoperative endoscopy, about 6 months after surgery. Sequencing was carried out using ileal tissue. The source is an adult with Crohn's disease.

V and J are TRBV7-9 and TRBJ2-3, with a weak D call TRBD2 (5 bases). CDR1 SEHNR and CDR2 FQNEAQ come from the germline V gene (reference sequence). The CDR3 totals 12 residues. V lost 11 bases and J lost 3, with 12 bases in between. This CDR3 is CAGEGRTDTQYF. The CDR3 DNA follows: TGTGCCGGTGAGGGCCGAACAGATACGCAGTATTTT.

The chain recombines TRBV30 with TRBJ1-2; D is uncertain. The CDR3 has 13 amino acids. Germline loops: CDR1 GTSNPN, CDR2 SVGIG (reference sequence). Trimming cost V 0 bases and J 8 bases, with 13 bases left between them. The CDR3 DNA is TGTGCCTGGAGTGTAGGCCTTACTCGGGGCTACACCTTC. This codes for CAWSVGLTRGYTF.

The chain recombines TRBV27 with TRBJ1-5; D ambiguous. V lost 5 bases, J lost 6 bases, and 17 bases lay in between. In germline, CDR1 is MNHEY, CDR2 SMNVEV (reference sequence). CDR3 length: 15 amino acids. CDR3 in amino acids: CASSPGPAAPQPQHF. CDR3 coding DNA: TGTGCCAGCAGTCCGGGCCCCGCGGCACCTCAGCCCCAGCATTTT.

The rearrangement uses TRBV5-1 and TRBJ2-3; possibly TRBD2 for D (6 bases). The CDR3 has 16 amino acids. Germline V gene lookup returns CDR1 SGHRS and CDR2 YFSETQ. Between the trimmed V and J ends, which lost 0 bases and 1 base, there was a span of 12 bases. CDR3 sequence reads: CASSLGDSGGTDTQYF. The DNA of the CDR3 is TGCGCCAGCAGCTTGGGGGACTCCGGGGGCACAGATACGCAGTATTTT.

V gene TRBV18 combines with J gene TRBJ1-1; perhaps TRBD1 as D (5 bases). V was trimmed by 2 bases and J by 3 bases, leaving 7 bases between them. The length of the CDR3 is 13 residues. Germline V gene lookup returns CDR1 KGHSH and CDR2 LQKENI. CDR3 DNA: TGTGCCAGCTCACCAGCGACAGACACTGAAGCTTTCTTT. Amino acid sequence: CASSPATDTEAFF.

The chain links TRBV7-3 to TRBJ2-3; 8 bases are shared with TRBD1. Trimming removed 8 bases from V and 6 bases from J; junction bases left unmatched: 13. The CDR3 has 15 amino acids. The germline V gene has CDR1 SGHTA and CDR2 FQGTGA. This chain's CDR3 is CASSPARGRMDTQYF. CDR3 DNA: TGTGCCAGCTCCCCGGCCAGGGGGCGTATGGATACGCAGTATTTT.

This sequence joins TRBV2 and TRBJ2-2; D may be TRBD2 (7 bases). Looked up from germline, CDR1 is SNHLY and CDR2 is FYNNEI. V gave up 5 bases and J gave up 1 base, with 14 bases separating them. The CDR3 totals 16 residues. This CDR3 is CASSPLGGQNTGELFF. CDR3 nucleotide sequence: TGTGCCAGCAGTCCCCTGGGGGGGCAGAACACCGGGGAGCTGTTTTTT.

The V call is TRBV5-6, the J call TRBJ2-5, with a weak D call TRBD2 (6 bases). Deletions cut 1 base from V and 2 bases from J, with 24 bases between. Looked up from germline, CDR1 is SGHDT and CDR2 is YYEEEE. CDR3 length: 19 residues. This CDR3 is CASSLLHLGGPRLQETQYF. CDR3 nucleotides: TGTGCCAGCAGCTTGCTACACTTGGGAGGCCCCCGACTACAAGAGACCCAGTACTTC.

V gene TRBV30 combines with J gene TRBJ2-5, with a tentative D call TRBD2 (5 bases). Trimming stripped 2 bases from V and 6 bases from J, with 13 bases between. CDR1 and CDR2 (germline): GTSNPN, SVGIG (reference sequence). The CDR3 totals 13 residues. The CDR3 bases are TGTGCCTGGAGTCCGGGAACTATAAAGACCCAGTACTTC. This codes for CAWSPGTIKTQYF.